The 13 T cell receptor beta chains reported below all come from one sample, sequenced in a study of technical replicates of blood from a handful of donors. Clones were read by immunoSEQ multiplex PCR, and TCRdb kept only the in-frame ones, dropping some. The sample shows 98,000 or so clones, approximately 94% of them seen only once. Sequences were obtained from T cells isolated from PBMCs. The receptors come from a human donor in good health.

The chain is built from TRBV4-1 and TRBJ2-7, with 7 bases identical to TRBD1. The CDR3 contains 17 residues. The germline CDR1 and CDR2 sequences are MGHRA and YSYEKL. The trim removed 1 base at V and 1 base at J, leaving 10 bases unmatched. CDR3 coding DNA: TGCGCCAGCAGCCAAGGGCATTCAGGGGGTGTTTCCTACGAGCAGTACTTC. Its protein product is CASSQGHSGGVSYEQYF.

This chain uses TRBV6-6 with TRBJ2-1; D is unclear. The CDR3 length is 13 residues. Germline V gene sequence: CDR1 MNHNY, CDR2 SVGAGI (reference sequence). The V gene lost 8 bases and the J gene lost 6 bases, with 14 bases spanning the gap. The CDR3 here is CASARNTGNEQFF. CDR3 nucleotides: TGTGCCAGCGCTAGAAATACGGGCAATGAGCAGTTCTTC.

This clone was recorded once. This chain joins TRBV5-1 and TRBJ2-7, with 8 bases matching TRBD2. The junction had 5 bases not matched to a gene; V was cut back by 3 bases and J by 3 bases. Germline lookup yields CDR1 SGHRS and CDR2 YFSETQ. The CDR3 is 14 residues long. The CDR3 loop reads CASSSDGGGYEQYF. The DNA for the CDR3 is TGCGCCAGCAGCTCGGACGGGGGGGGCTACGAGCAGTACTTC. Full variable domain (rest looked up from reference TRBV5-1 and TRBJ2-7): KAGVTQTPRYLIKTRGQQVTLSCSPISGHRSVSWYQQTPGQGLQFLFEYFSETQRNKGNFPGRFSGRQFSNSRSEMNVSTLELGDSALYLCASSSDGGGYEQYFGPGTRLTVT.

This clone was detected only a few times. CDR3 sequence: CASSLVAASGVGYTF. In DNA form, the CDR3 reads TGTGCCAGCAGCTTGGTCGCGGCCAGCGGGGTTGGCTACACCTTC. The J gene is TRBJ1-2, the V gene TRBV5-6; D is ambiguous. V was shortened by 0 bases and J by 7 bases, with 16 bases between the two germline ends. The CDR3 is 15 amino acids. Germline V gene lookup returns CDR1 SGHDT and CDR2 YYEEEE.

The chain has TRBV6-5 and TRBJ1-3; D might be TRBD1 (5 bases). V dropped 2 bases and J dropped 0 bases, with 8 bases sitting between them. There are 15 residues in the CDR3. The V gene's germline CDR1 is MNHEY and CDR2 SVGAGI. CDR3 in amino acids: CASSYGRASGNTIYF. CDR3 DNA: TGTGCCAGCAGTTACGGCAGGGCCTCTGGAAACACCATATATTTT.

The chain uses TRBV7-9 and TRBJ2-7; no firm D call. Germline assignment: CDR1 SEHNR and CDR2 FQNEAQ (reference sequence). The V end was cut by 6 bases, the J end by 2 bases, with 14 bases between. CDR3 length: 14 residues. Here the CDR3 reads CASSSPRSTYEQYF. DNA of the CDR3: TGTGCCAGCAGTAGCCCAAGGTCAACCTACGAGCAGTACTTC.

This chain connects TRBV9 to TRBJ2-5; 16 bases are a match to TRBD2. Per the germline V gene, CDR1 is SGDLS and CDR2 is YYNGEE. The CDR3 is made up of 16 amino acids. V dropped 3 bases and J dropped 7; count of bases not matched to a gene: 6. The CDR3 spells CASSASGTSGGGTQYF. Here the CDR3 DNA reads TGTGCCAGCAGCGCATCCGGGACTAGCGGGGGGGGGACCCAGTACTTC.

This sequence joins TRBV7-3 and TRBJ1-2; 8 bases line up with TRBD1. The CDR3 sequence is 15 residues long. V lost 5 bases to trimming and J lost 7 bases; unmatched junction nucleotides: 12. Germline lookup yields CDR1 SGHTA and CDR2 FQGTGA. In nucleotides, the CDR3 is TGTGCCAGCAGCCCCGGGTCAGGGGGCTTGATTGGCTACACCTTC. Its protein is CASSPGSGGLIGYTF. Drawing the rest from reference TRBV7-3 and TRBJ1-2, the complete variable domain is GAGVSQTPSNKVTEKGKYVELRCDPISGHTALYWYRQSLGQGPEFLIYFQGTGAADDSGLPNDRFFAVRPEGSVSTLKIQRTERGDSAVYLCASSPGSGGLIGYTFGSGTRLTVV.

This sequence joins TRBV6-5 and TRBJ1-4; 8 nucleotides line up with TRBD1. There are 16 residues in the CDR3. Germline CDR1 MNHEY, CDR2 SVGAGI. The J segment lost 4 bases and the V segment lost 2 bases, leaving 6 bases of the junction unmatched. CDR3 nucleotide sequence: TGTGCCAGCAGTTACCGCAGGGGGCTGGGTAATGAAAAACTGTTTTTT. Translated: CASSYRRGLGNEKLFF.

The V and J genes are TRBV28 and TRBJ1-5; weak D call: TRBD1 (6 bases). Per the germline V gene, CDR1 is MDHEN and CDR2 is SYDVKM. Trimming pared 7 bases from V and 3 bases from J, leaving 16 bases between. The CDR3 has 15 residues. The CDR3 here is CASIPTGVSNQPQHF. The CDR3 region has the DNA TGTGCCAGCATACCGACAGGTGTCTCCAATCAGCCCCAGCATTTT. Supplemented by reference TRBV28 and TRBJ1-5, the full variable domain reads DVKVTQSSRYLVKRTGEKVFLECVQDMDHENMFWYRQDPGLGLRLIYFSYDVKMKEKGDIPEGYSVSREKKERFSLILESASTNQTSMYLCASIPTGVSNQPQHFGDGTRLSIL.

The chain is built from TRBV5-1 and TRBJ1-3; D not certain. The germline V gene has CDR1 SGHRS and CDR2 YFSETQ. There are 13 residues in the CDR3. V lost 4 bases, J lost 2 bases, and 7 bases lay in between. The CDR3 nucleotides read TGCGCCAGCAGCCGGGTGACTGGAAACACCATATATTTT. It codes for CASSRVTGNTIYF.

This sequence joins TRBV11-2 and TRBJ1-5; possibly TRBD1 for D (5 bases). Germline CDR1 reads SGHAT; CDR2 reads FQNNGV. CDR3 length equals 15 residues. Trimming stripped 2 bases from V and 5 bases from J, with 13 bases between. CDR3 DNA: TGTGCCAGCAGCTTATACGGGGGAGCGGATCAGCCCCAGCATTTT. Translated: CASSLYGGADQPQHF.

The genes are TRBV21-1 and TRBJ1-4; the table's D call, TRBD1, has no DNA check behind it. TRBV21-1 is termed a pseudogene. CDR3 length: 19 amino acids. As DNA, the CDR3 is TGTGCCAGCAGCAAACAACGACAGGGGCGACCTCTGGGGAGTGAAAAACTGTTTTTT. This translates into CASSKQRQGRPLGSEKLFF.